Listed below are T cell receptor beta chains from one sample, sequenced in a study of blood T cells in healthy people across ages. TCRdb reprocessed the 5' RACE reads with MiXCR, giving one entry per CDR3 protein. Here the sample spans almost 1 million distinct CDR3 sequences, 45% to 60% being singletons. Sample: blood. The receptors come from a woman aged 55-70 years in good health. Each CDR3 is given with its conserved first and last residue. Fields, in order: clone size, J gene, D gene, V gene, CDR3 DNA, CDR3 protein. A D gene is named only where the DNA matches it firmly. The listing skips clone size in some rows; elsewhere it reads once, few, many or a size class.

clone size: few; J gene: TRBJ2-7; D gene: -; V gene: TRBV25-1; CDR3 DNA: TGTGCCAGCAGTGCCCAGGGGATAGACGAGCAGTACTTC; CDR3 protein: CASSAQGIDEQYF
clone size: -; J gene: TRBJ1-1; D gene: -; V gene: TRBV11-2; CDR3 DNA: TGTGCCAGCAGCTACAAACTCACGAACACTGAAGCTTTCTTT; CDR3 protein: CASSYKLTNTEAFF
clone size: -; J gene: TRBJ2-4; D gene: -; V gene: TRBV28; CDR3 DNA: TGTGCCAGCAGTTGGGAAGGGCAGGGAGGCCTTAGGGGCAAAAACATTCAGTACTTC; CDR3 protein: CASSWEGQGGLRGKNIQYF
clone size: -; J gene: TRBJ2-5; D gene: -; V gene: TRBV12-3/TRBV12-4; CDR3 DNA: TGTGCCAGCAGTTTAAGGCAGGAAGCGGAGACCCAGTACTTC; CDR3 protein: CASSLRQEAETQYF
clone size: -; J gene: TRBJ1-4; D gene: -; V gene: TRBV3-1; CDR3 DNA: TGTGCCAGCAGCACACCGACAGTAACTAATGAAAAACTGTTTTTT; CDR3 protein: CASSTPTVTNEKLFF
clone size: -; J gene: TRBJ2-1; D gene: TRBD2; V gene: TRBV20-1; CDR3 DNA: TGCAGTGCTAGGGAGCCGCGCGCTAGCGGGACCAGTGAGCAGTTCTTC; CDR3 protein: CSAREPRASGTSEQFF
clone size: few; J gene: TRBJ1-1; D gene: -; V gene: TRBV5-1; CDR3 DNA: TGCGCCAGCAGCTCTGGACAATATGGGAACACTGAAGCTTTCTTT; CDR3 protein: CASSSGQYGNTEAFF
clone size: -; J gene: TRBJ1-4; D gene: TRBD1; V gene: TRBV15; CDR3 DNA: TGTGCCACCAGCAGAGAATGGACAGGTGAAAAACTGTTTTTT; CDR3 protein: CATSREWTGEKLFF
clone size: -; J gene: TRBJ2-5; D gene: -; V gene: TRBV20-1; CDR3 DNA: TGCAGTGCTAGAAAGGCTTCTCGCGGGACGGAGCAGTACTTC; CDR3 protein: CSARKASRGTEQYF
clone size: -; J gene: TRBJ2-2; D gene: -; V gene: TRBV7-9; CDR3 DNA: TGTGCCAGCAGCCCTCAGGCGCTGAACACCGGGGAGCTGTTTTTT; CDR3 protein: CASSPQALNTGELFF
clone size: -; J gene: TRBJ2-1; D gene: TRBD2; V gene: TRBV6-2/TRBV6-3; CDR3 DNA: TGTGCCAGCAGTTACCAACTAGCGAGGAAGAATGAGCAGTTCTTC; CDR3 protein: CASSYQLARKNEQFF
clone size: -; J gene: TRBJ2-1; D gene: TRBD1; V gene: TRBV20-1; CDR3 DNA: TGCAGTGCCGAGGGGGCCAGGGTGGCCCACAATGAGCAGTTCTTC; CDR3 protein: CSAEGARVAHNEQFF
clone size: -; J gene: TRBJ1-5; D gene: TRBD1; V gene: TRBV7-2; CDR3 DNA: TGTGCCAGCGGCCTTAACAGGGGTGGGTTCCAGCCCCAGCATTTT; CDR3 protein: CASGLNRGGFQPQHF
clone size: once; J gene: TRBJ2-1; D gene: TRBD2; V gene: TRBV5-1; CDR3 DNA: TGCGCCAGCAGCCCCCAGCGGGGACTAGCGGGGGAAAGGGACAATGAGCAGTTCTTC; CDR3 protein: CASSPQRGLAGERDNEQFF
clone size: -; J gene: TRBJ2-3; D gene: -; V gene: TRBV29-1; CDR3 DNA: TGCAGCGTGGAAGACTTCATCGGGGGCACAGATACGCAGTATTTT; CDR3 protein: CSVEDFIGGTDTQYF
clone size: -; J gene: TRBJ2-3; D gene: -; V gene: TRBV11-3; CDR3 DNA: TGTGCCAGCAGCTGGGTACTTGGCACAGATACGCAGTATTTT; CDR3 protein: CASSWVLGTDTQYF
clone size: -; J gene: TRBJ2-3; D gene: TRBD2; V gene: TRBV7-2; CDR3 DNA: TGTGCCAGCAGCCGGACTAGCGGGAGGGCCATAAATACGCAGTATTTT; CDR3 protein: CASSRTSGRAINTQYF
clone size: -; J gene: TRBJ2-7; D gene: -; V gene: TRBV7-9; CDR3 DNA: TGTGCCAGCAGCTTATCGGACTATTACGAGCAGTACTTC; CDR3 protein: CASSLSDYYEQYF
clone size: -; J gene: TRBJ2-7; D gene: TRBD2; V gene: TRBV15; CDR3 DNA: TGTGCCACCAGCAGAATACCTAGCGGGAGTTACGAGCAGTACTTC; CDR3 protein: CATSRIPSGSYEQYF
clone size: -; J gene: TRBJ2-6; D gene: -; V gene: TRBV30; CDR3 DNA: TGTGCCTGGAGAGGTGGGCACGAGCTAAACTCTGGGGCCAACGTCCTGACTTTC; CDR3 protein: CAWRGGHELNSGANVLTF
clone size: few; J gene: TRBJ1-6; D gene: -; V gene: TRBV7-2; CDR3 DNA: TGTGCCAGCAGCCTCCAGACGGTACAGAGCTCCTATAATTCACCCCTCCACTTT; CDR3 protein: CASSLQTVQSSYNSPLHF
clone size: -; J gene: TRBJ2-3; D gene: -; V gene: TRBV18; CDR3 DNA: TGTGCCAGCTCCGACACCGGGACAAGTCAGTATTTT; CDR3 protein: CASSDTGTSQYF
clone size: few; J gene: TRBJ2-1; D gene: -; V gene: TRBV5-1; CDR3 DNA: TGCGCCAGCAGCTTGGGGGCAGAGTACAATGAGCAGTTCTTC; CDR3 protein: CASSLGAEYNEQFF
clone size: -; J gene: TRBJ2-3; D gene: -; V gene: TRBV7-3; CDR3 DNA: TGTGCCAGCAGCGCGCGCCAGGGACCAGATACGCAGTATTTT; CDR3 protein: CASSARQGPDTQYF
clone size: -; J gene: TRBJ2-5; D gene: -; V gene: TRBV5-5; CDR3 DNA: TGTGCCAGCAGCTGGGGGGCCCAGGAGACCCAGTACTTC; CDR3 protein: CASSWGAQETQYF
clone size: -; J gene: TRBJ2-3; D gene: -; V gene: TRBV4-2; CDR3 DNA: TGTGCCAGCAGCCACTCTGGGGGGTTAGAAGATACGCAGTATTTT; CDR3 protein: CASSHSGGLEDTQYF
clone size: many; J gene: TRBJ2-1; D gene: -; V gene: TRBV20-1; CDR3 DNA: TGCAGTGCTAGAGAGGCGGCAGGGACAAATGAGCAGTTCTTC; CDR3 protein: CSAREAAGTNEQFF
clone size: -; J gene: TRBJ2-1; D gene: TRBD2; V gene: TRBV5-1; CDR3 DNA: TGCGCCAGCAGCTTCACGGGAGGGCCTGTTGAGCAGTTCTTC; CDR3 protein: CASSFTGGPVEQFF
clone size: many; J gene: TRBJ2-7; D gene: -; V gene: TRBV4-2; CDR3 DNA: TGTGCCAGCAGCCAAGAACGGTCTTCGTACGAGCAGTACTTC; CDR3 protein: CASSQERSSYEQYF
clone size: -; J gene: TRBJ1-6; D gene: -; V gene: TRBV10-3; CDR3 DNA: TGTGCCATCAGTAAGGCGGACGTTAATTCACCCCTCCACTTT; CDR3 protein: CAISKADVNSPLHF
clone size: -; J gene: TRBJ2-7; D gene: TRBD2; V gene: TRBV4-3; CDR3 DNA: TGCGCCAGCAGCCAAGATGGCGCTAGCGGGACTCGGGACGAGCAGTACTTC; CDR3 protein: CASSQDGASGTRDEQYF
clone size: few; J gene: TRBJ2-7; D gene: TRBD1; V gene: TRBV4-3; CDR3 DNA: TGCGCCAGCAGCCAAACCACGGGACAGGGATACGAGCAGTACTTC; CDR3 protein: CASSQTTGQGYEQYF
clone size: -; J gene: TRBJ1-1; D gene: -; V gene: TRBV6-2/TRBV6-3; CDR3 DNA: TGTGCCAGCAGTTACTCGGGGCGAACAGGGAACACTGAAGCTTTCTTT; CDR3 protein: CASSYSGRTGNTEAFF
clone size: few; J gene: TRBJ2-1; D gene: -; V gene: TRBV12-3/TRBV12-4; CDR3 DNA: TGTGCCAGCAGTTTACGCCAGGGGAGGTTCGGAGGTAGATGGTACAATGAGCAGTTCTTC; CDR3 protein: CASSLRQGRFGGRWYNEQFF
clone size: -; J gene: TRBJ2-1; D gene: -; V gene: TRBV11-2; CDR3 DNA: TGTGCCAGCAGCTTAGATCGACGGGGGAAGCCCTACGTTTCCGAGCAGTTCTTC; CDR3 protein: CASSLDRRGKPYVSEQFF
clone size: few; J gene: TRBJ2-3; D gene: -; V gene: TRBV12-3/TRBV12-4; CDR3 DNA: TGTGCCAGCAGTTTAGTCGGGACCAACACAGATACGCAGTATTTT; CDR3 protein: CASSLVGTNTDTQYF
clone size: -; J gene: TRBJ2-5; D gene: -; V gene: TRBV5-1; CDR3 DNA: TGCGCCAGCAGCTTGGAGGTGATGGGGGAGACCCAGTACTTC; CDR3 protein: CASSLEVMGETQYF
clone size: few; J gene: TRBJ2-7; D gene: -; V gene: TRBV29-1; CDR3 DNA: TGCAGCGTTCTTCTCTTGAATGCAGGGGACTACGAGCAGTACTTC; CDR3 protein: CSVLLLNAGDYEQYF
clone size: few; J gene: TRBJ2-5; D gene: TRBD2; V gene: TRBV3-1; CDR3 DNA: TGTGCCAGCAGCCATCTAACGAACCGCGGGGGGACCCAGTACTTC; CDR3 protein: CASSHLTNRGGTQYF
clone size: few; J gene: TRBJ2-7; D gene: TRBD1; V gene: TRBV11-2; CDR3 DNA: TGTGCCAGCAGCCTGGGACAGGGGGCTGGGAGCTCCTACGAGCAGTACTTC; CDR3 protein: CASSLGQGAGSSYEQYF
clone size: -; J gene: TRBJ1-5; D gene: -; V gene: TRBV5-1; CDR3 DNA: TGCGTCAGCAGCTTGGTTCCTGATCAGCCCCAGCATTTT; CDR3 protein: CVSSLVPDQPQHF
clone size: -; J gene: TRBJ1-5; D gene: -; V gene: TRBV2; CDR3 DNA: TGTGCCAGCAGTGAAGCCTCCGGAGGTCAGCCCCAGCATTTT; CDR3 protein: CASSEASGGQPQHF
clone size: -; J gene: TRBJ2-1; D gene: -; V gene: TRBV6-2/TRBV6-3; CDR3 DNA: TGTGCCAGCACTTGGGGAGGACGGTATGAGCAGTTCTTC; CDR3 protein: CASTWGGRYEQFF
clone size: -; J gene: TRBJ2-3; D gene: -; V gene: TRBV6-2/TRBV6-3; CDR3 DNA: TGTGCCAGCACCCCTGGGAGGGGGAGCACAGATACGCAGTATTTT; CDR3 protein: CASTPGRGSTDTQYF
clone size: few; J gene: TRBJ2-7; D gene: -; V gene: TRBV29-1; CDR3 DNA: TGCAGCCCCGGGGAAAGCGAGCAGTACTTC; CDR3 protein: CSPGESEQYF
clone size: -; J gene: TRBJ1-4; D gene: -; V gene: TRBV21-1; CDR3 DNA: TGTGCCAGCAGACAGGGATTCGGCCCCCCGGGTGGAAAACTGTTTTTT; CDR3 protein: CASRQGFGPPGGKLFF